What follows are 7 T cell receptor beta chains derived from one specimen sequenced in a study of CD8+ T cells in alopecia areata. Indicated treatment: oral pan-JAK inhibitor, 5-10 mg twice daily. TCR sequencing used cDNA made by reverse transcription of extracted RNA. Using immunoSEQ multiplex PCR, the repertoire was profiled, and TCRdb retains in-frame clones only, with some absent. The sample shows fewer than 250,000 clones, roughly 60% of them seen only once. Sequenced here: CD4+ T cells sorted from blood, sampled at week 24, from a patient treated with tofacitinib. These receptor sequences come from a human donor with alopecia areata.

The chain combines TRBV29-1 with TRBJ1-2; D perhaps matches TRBD1 (6 bases). Germline loops: CDR1 SQVTM, CDR2 ANQGSEA. There are 14 residues in the CDR3. The CDR3 DNA reads TGCAGTGGGGGCGGAGGCCTAGCTAACTATGGCTACACCTTC. Amino acids: CSGGGGLANYGYTF.

This clone appeared a few times. The V and J genes are TRBV29-1 and TRBJ2-3, with 10 bases aligning to TRBD2. The trim removed 6 bases at V and 3 bases at J, leaving 6 bases unmatched. This CDR3 spans 14 amino acids. The germline gives CDR1 SQVTM, CDR2 ANQGSEA. CDR3 nucleotide sequence: TGCAGCGTAGCGGGGGGGCGGGGGACAGATACGCAGTATTTT. It is translated as CSVAGGRGTDTQYF.

The genes are TRBV30 and TRBJ1-1, with D unclear. The CDR3 totals 14 residues. Trimming shortened V by 5 bases and J by 1 base, and 14 bases separated the two germline ends. From germline, CDR1 is GTSNPN and CDR2 SVGIG (reference sequence). The CDR3 nucleotides are TGTGCCTGGGGCCCACTAGATTGGAACACTGAAGCTTTCTTT. This gives the protein CAWGPLDWNTEAFF.

CDR3 nucleotides: TGTGCCAGCAGCCTGACGTCAGGGACCGGACAGCCCCAGCATTTT. As protein: CASSLTSGTGQPQHF. V usage is TRBV5-6 and J usage is TRBJ1-5; a possible D gene is TRBD1 (5 bases). This CDR3 region has 15 residues. The V end was cut by 4 bases, the J end by 7 bases, with 18 bases between. Germline values: CDR1 SGHDT, CDR2 YYEEEE.

Comment on this clone: This CDR3 is also generated by other DNA sequences in the sample. This chain connects TRBV5-1 to TRBJ2-5, with TRBD2 matching 7 bases. CDR1 and CDR2 from the germline V gene are SGHRS and YFSETQ. V was clipped by 0 bases and J by 2 bases; unmatched bases: 1. CDR3 size: 14 residues. The CDR3 DNA sequence: TGCGCCAGCAGCTTGGGGACTAGTCAAGAGACCCAGTACTTC. Its protein is CASSLGTSQETQYF.

As DNA, the CDR3 is TGTGCCACCAGCGGCGCCTACTCTGGTGGGAATTCACCCCTCCACTTT. It codes for CATSGAYSGGNSPLHF. The V gene is TRBV15, the J gene TRBJ1-6; no definite D call. CDR3 length equals 16 residues. From germline, CDR1 is LNHNV and CDR2 YYDKDF (reference sequence). The V gene lost 5 bases and the J gene lost 7 bases, with 18 bases spanning the gap.

This clone was counted once. The J gene is TRBJ2-2, the V gene TRBV7-2; 8 bases fit TRBD2. Trimming cost V 7 bases and J 6 bases; bases outside gene matches: 10. The length of the CDR3 is 15 residues. Germline CDR1 is SGHTA and CDR2 is FQGNSA. Written as DNA, the CDR3 is TGTGCCAGCACCCTCGATAGCGGGGTTCCCGGGGAGCTGTTTTTT. Translating it yields CASTLDSGVPGELFF.